Listed here are 26 T cell receptor beta chains from one sample, sequenced in a study of cytomegalovirus exposure and HLA in healthy donors. PCR amplification relied on 60 Vbeta primers (plus 13 Jbeta primers). Using immunoSEQ multiplex PCR, the repertoire was profiled, and TCRdb retains in-frame clones only, with some absent. The sample has over 150,000 clones, roughly 82% seen once. The material sequenced was PBMCs. The receptors shown here come from a man between 50 and 59 years old in good health and CMV-seropositive.

The chain couples TRBV7-9 to TRBJ2-3; possibly TRBD1 for D (7 bases). Germline V CDR1 and CDR2: SEHNR, FQNEAQ (reference sequence). V dropped 4 bases and J dropped 5 bases, with 10 bases sitting between them. The CDR3 loop spans 13 amino acids. Here the CDR3 DNA reads TGTGCCAGCAGCTCCCAGGGGGGAGATACGCAGTATTTT. Its translation is CASSSQGGDTQYF.

This clone appeared a few times. The rearrangement uses TRBV29-1 and TRBJ2-7; 8 positions match TRBD2. The ends lost 3 bases at V and 4 bases at J; junction bases unmatched: 11. CDR1 is SQVTM, CDR2 ANQGSEA, per germline. There are 15 residues in the CDR3. In DNA form, the CDR3 reads TGCAGCGTTGATGGAGTAGCGGGGCGAGGATACGAGCAGTACTTC. Its protein product is CSVDGVAGRGYEQYF.

The chain couples TRBV4-3 to TRBJ2-3, with 9 bases identical to TRBD2. Trimming cost V 0 bases and J 2 bases; bases outside gene matches: 9. This CDR3 has 18 residues. Germline V gives CDR1 LGHNA, CDR2 YSLEER. The CDR3 coding sequence is TGCGCCAGCAGCCAAGATCCCAGCGGGGGGCATATCACAGATACGCAGTATTTT. It specifies CASSQDPSGGHITDTQYF.

The chain employs TRBV5-1 and TRBJ2-1, with TRBD2 matching over 9 bases. This CDR3 contains 16 residues. Germline CDR1 and CDR2: SGHRS and YFSETQ. The V gene end was trimmed by 0 bases and the J gene end by 5 bases; junction bases not matched to a gene: 6. CDR3 nucleotides: TGCGCCAGCAGCTTGGTACAGCGGGGGGTTAACAATGAGCAGTTCTTC. Its protein is CASSLVQRGVNNEQFF.

The rearrangement links TRBV4-3 to TRBJ2-5, with D possibly being TRBD1 (5 bases). CDR1 and CDR2 from the germline V gene are LGHNA and YSLEER. The germline V and J ends were trimmed by 0 bases and 2 bases, with 7 bases remaining between them. The CDR3 spans 14 residues. The CDR3 DNA sequence: TGCGCCAGCAGCCAAGAGCCAGGGCAAGAGACCCAGTACTTC. It translates to CASSQEPGQETQYF.

This rearrangement joins TRBV9 to TRBJ2-1; 8 bases line up with TRBD2. Trimming at V came to 4 bases and at J to 4 bases, leaving 4 bases not matched to a gene. This CDR3 comprises 14 residues. Germline V gives CDR1 SGDLS, CDR2 YYNGEE. The CDR3 DNA is TGTGCCAGCAGCCCGAGCGGGGGTTACAATGAGCAGTTCTTC. Protein product: CASSPSGGYNEQFF.

This chain connects TRBV10-3 to TRBJ2-3, with no clear D. V was cut by 4 bases and J by 4 bases, with 6 bases left in between. Germline assignment: CDR1 ENHRY and CDR2 SYGVKD. There are 12 residues in the CDR3. CDR3 in amino acids: CAISGGSDTQYF. DNA for the CDR3: TGTGCCATCAGTGGAGGTTCAGATACGCAGTATTTT.

The chain links TRBV6-5 to TRBJ2-2; no clear D. Germline CDR1 reads MNHEY; CDR2 reads SVGAGI. Trimming took 2 bases from V and 1 from J, leaving 8 bases between them. CDR3 length: 15 residues. In DNA, the CDR3 is TGTGCCAGCAGTTACGGTTCTAGGAACACCGGGGAGCTGTTTTTT. As protein: CASSYGSRNTGELFF.

CDR3 residues: CAWEQGGKTQYF. The CDR3 DNA sequence: TGTGCCTGGGAACAGGGGGGAAAGACCCAGTACTTC. This chain uses TRBV30 with TRBJ2-5; 8 bases fit TRBD1. V lost 5 bases and J lost 6; bases outside the gene matches: 5. This CDR3 contains 12 residues. Germline V CDR1 and CDR2: GTSNPN, SVGIG (reference sequence).

Only one count was recorded for this clone. J is TRBJ2-2 and V is TRBV4-3; D remains unclear. This CDR3 region has 15 residues. V was shortened by 6 bases and J by 5 bases, with 16 bases between the two germline ends. The germline V gene has CDR1 LGHNA and CDR2 YSLEER. The CDR3 region is CASRVERGRTGELFF. The CDR3 region has the DNA TGCGCCAGCAGGGTTGAGCGAGGCCGAACCGGGGAGCTGTTTTTT.

The gene calls are TRBV6-5 and TRBJ2-5; 8 bases agree with TRBD1. The CDR3 is made up of 16 amino acids. Germline CDR1 and CDR2: MNHEY and SVGAGI. With V trimmed by 0 bases and J by 1 base, 4 bases remained unmatched. The CDR3 sequence is CASSYSTGDSQETQYF. DNA for the CDR3: TGTGCCAGCAGTTACTCGACAGGGGACTCCCAAGAGACCCAGTACTTC.

This chain uses TRBV19 with TRBJ1-1, with D tentatively TRBD1 (5 bases). The length of the CDR3 is 15 residues. The germline V and J ends were trimmed by 7 bases and 1 base, with 16 bases remaining between them. The germline gives CDR1 LNHDA, CDR2 SQIVND (reference sequence). CDR3: CASIPLGQGNTEAFF. The CDR3 DNA reads as TGTGCCAGTATTCCCCTGGGGCAGGGGAACACTGAAGCTTTCTTT.

This chain connects TRBV30 to TRBJ2-1; 10 nucleotides match TRBD2. The CDR3 extends over 14 amino acids. The trim removed 2 bases at V and 9 bases at J, leaving 7 bases unmatched. Germline CDR1 is GTSNPN and CDR2 is SVGIG (reference sequence). CDR3 protein: CAWSSGGAISEQFF. The CDR3 DNA reads as TGTGCCTGGAGTAGCGGGGGGGCGATCAGTGAGCAGTTCTTC.

This chain connects TRBV9 to TRBJ2-3; 7 bases align to TRBD1. The trim removed 1 base at V and 1 base at J, leaving 6 bases unmatched. CDR3 size: 16 residues. CDR1 and CDR2 (germline): SGDLS, YYNGEE. The CDR3: CASSVTGVVGTDTQYF. The CDR3 region has the DNA TGTGCCAGCAGCGTAACAGGGGTCGTTGGCACAGATACGCAGTATTTT.

V gene TRBV10-3 combines with J gene TRBJ2-5; D might be TRBD1 (6 bases). CDR3 length equals 13 residues. Trimming removed 2 bases at V and 6 bases at J, with 10 bases between. Germline assignment: CDR1 ENHRY and CDR2 SYGVKD. DNA for the CDR3: TGTGCCATCAGTGAGACAGGGCTTAAGACCCAGTACTTC. This sequence encodes CAISETGLKTQYF.

J is TRBJ2-3 and V is TRBV29-1, with 7 bases matching TRBD1. CDR3 length equals 14 residues. CDR1 and CDR2 from the germline V gene are SQVTM and ANQGSEA. Trimming cost V 6 bases and J 0 bases; bases outside gene matches: 6. This CDR3 reads CSVGDSTSTDTQYF. Written as DNA, the CDR3 is TGCAGCGTGGGGGACAGCACTAGCACAGATACGCAGTATTTT.

This rearrangement joins TRBV7-9 to TRBJ2-5, with D tentatively TRBD1 (5 bases). The end of the DNA aligns better with TRBJ2-7, so the J call may be wrong. The CDR3 length is 17 residues. CDR1 is SEHNR and CDR2 is FQNEAQ in the germline V gene (reference sequence). The CDR3 spells CASSPGKESHPYREQYF. DNA of the CDR3: TGTGCCAGCAGCCCAGGGAAGGAGTCCCACCCATATCGCGAGCAGTACTTC.

A few counts support this clone. The CDR3 reads CASSPPGQGAAEQYF. The DNA of the CDR3 is TGTGCCAGCTCACCGCCGGGACAGGGGGCGGCCGAGCAGTACTTC. This chain joins TRBV18 and TRBJ2-7; 12 bases match TRBD1. The germline gives CDR1 KGHSH, CDR2 LQKENI. The CDR3 consists of 15 residues. V lost 3 bases and J lost 6; bases outside the gene matches: 6.

The chain carries TRBV2 and TRBJ2-3; 8 bases are shared with TRBD2. The CDR3 sequence is 14 residues long. The germline CDR1 and CDR2 sequences are SNHLY and FYNNEI. The J segment lost 5 bases and the V segment lost 6 bases, leaving 7 bases of the junction unmatched. The CDR3, as DNA: TGTGCCAGCAGCCTCGGACTAGCATTAGATACGCAGTATTTT. Translated, it gives CASSLGLALDTQYF.

The rearrangement uses TRBV30 and TRBJ1-6, with 11 bases matching TRBD1. V dropped 3 bases and J dropped 4; count of bases not matched to a gene: 5. This CDR3 has 16 amino acids. The germline V gene encodes CDR1 GTSNPN and CDR2 SVGIG (reference sequence). For the CDR3, the DNA is TGTGCCTGGAGGTCCGGGACAGGGGGTTATAATTCACCCCTCCACTTT. Amino acid sequence: CAWRSGTGGYNSPLHF.

J is TRBJ2-7 and V is TRBV18, with 8 bases fitting TRBD2. The CDR3 consists of 16 residues. The V and J ends lost 0 bases and 3 bases, in that order; junction bases with no gene match: 7. Germline V gives CDR1 KGHSH, CDR2 LQKENI. CDR3 nucleotides: TGTGCCAGCTCACCACCCCGACTAGCGCACCACTACGAGCAGTACTTC. Translated: CASSPPRLAHHYEQYF.

The rearrangement joins TRBV6-1 to TRBJ1-2; 10 bases agree with TRBD1. This CDR3 spans 14 amino acids. Unmatched junction bases numbered 6, after V lost 8 bases and J lost 3 bases. Germline V gene data show CDR1 as MNHNS and CDR2 as SASEGT. The CDR3 is CASRRDRGDYGYTF. The CDR3 nucleotides read TGTGCCAGCCGCCGGGACAGGGGTGACTATGGCTACACCTTC.

V gene TRBV5-1 combines with J gene TRBJ2-2; D is perhaps TRBD1 (5 bases). Germline V gene data show CDR1 as SGHRS and CDR2 as YFSETQ. V was cut by 0 bases and J by 4 bases, with 13 bases left in between. CDR3 size: 16 residues. The CDR3 is CASSLGTIASTGELFF. CDR3 bases: TGCGCCAGCAGCTTGGGGACAATAGCTTCCACCGGGGAGCTGTTTTTT.

The CDR3, as DNA: TGTGCCAGCGGACGGGGGCTAGCGGGGGAAGAGACCCAGTACTTC. Translated: CASGRGLAGEETQYF. V gene TRBV9 combines with J gene TRBJ2-5; 10 bases fit TRBD2. The V gene's germline CDR1 is SGDLS and CDR2 YYNGEE. The J segment lost 3 bases and the V segment lost 7 bases, leaving 9 bases of the junction unmatched. This CDR3 is 15 amino acids long.

This clone was picked up a small number of times. The rearrangement links TRBV9 to TRBJ1-2, with TRBD1 matching 7 bases. This CDR3 has 17 amino acids. J lost 4 bases, V lost 0 bases, and 12 bases had no gene match. Germline CDR1 is SGDLS and CDR2 is YYNGEE. CDR3 amino acids: CASSVEATGSSPYGYTF. CDR3 coding DNA: TGTGCCAGCAGCGTAGAGGCGACAGGGTCTTCCCCCTATGGCTACACCTTC. The full variable domain, with the rest looked up from reference TRBV9 and TRBJ1-2, is DSGVTQTPKHLITATGQRVTLRCSPRSGDLSVYWYQQSLDQGLQFLIQYYNGEERAKGNILERFSAQQFPDLHSELNLSSLELGDSALYFCASSVEATGSSPYGYTFGSGTRLTVV.

The chain joins TRBV27 to TRBJ2-5; the D gene is possibly TRBD2 (5 bases). The CDR3 covers 14 residues. V was shortened by 8 bases and J by 0 bases, with 13 bases between the two germline ends. Germline V gene data show CDR1 as MNHEY and CDR2 as SMNVEV (reference sequence). The DNA of the CDR3 is TGTGCCAGCCCGGACTTCCTGTACCAAGAGACCCAGTACTTC. Translating gives CASPDFLYQETQYF.